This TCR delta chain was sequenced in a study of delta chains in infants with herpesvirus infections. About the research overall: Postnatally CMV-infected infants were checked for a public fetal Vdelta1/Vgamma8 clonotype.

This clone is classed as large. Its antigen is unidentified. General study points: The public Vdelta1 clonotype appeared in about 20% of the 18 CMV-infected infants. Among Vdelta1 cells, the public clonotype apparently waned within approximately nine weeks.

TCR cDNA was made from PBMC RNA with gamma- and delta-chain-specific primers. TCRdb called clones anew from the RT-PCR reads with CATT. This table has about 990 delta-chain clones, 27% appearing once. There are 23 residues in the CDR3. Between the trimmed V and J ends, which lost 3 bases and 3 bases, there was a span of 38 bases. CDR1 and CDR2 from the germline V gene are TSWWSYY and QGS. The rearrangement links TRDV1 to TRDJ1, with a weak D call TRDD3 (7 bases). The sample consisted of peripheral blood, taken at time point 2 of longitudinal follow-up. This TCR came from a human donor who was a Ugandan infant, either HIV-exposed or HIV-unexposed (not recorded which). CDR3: CALGEPNKYILPRWGSGADKLIF. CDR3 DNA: TGTGCTCTTGGGGAGCCCAACAAGTATATCCTACCACGCTGGGGGTCAGGGGCCGATAAACTCATCTTT.